The following is a T cell receptor (beta chain) sequence with its context. Its target is not known. The sample comes from a study of siplizumab effects on memory and regulatory T cells. Clones were sequenced by immunoSEQ multiplex PCR, and TCRdb holds only the in-frame ones, with some missing. The table records 100,000 to 120,000 clones, roughly 89% of them present only once. The V segment lost 0 bases and the J segment 1 base; nucleotides outside the gene matches: 6. Germline lookup yields CDR1 SGHAT and CDR2 FQNNGV. The CDR3 is 18 residues long. Study-wide results and caveats: Roughly 75-97% of proliferating CD4+ or CD8+ clones lacked an assignable naive or memory phenotype.

The specimen was CD4+ T cells sorted from blood. The sequence derives from a human donor in good health. This chain uses TRBV11-2 with TRBJ2-5; 12 nucleotides line up with TRBD2. The CDR3 bases are TGTGCCAGCAGCTTAGATCGGCGACTAGCGGGAGTCCAAGAGACCCAGTACTTC. Protein product: CASSLDRRLAGVQETQYF.